The 5 T cell receptor beta chains below were found in one sample sequenced in a study of blood T cell repertoires in COVID-19. TCRdb's copy holds only in-frame clones and misses some; the assay was immunoSEQ multiplex PCR. Of about 68,000 clones in the sample, over 75% were seen once. The sequenced sample was peripheral blood. The receptors shown here come from a human donor in a cohort sampled during active COVID-19.

The chain employs TRBV27 and TRBJ1-2; 7 nucleotides match TRBD1. V lost 6 bases and J lost 4; bases outside the gene matches: 11. Per germline, CDR1 MNHEY and CDR2 SMNVEV (reference sequence). This CDR3 has 15 amino acids. The CDR3: CASRGRDSISYGYTF. The CDR3 DNA sequence: TGTGCCAGCAGAGGCCGGGACAGCATATCCTATGGCTACACCTTC.

This chain joins TRBV21-1 and TRBJ2-1; the table calls TRBD1, which could not be checked here. TRBV21-1 is deemed a pseudogene. CDR3 length: 15 amino acids. The CDR3 DNA is TGTGCCAGCAGCAAAGGGGCAGGGGGTAATAATGAGCAGTTCTTC. Its translation: CASSKGAGGNNEQFF.

This clone was counted once. V and J are TRBV13 and TRBJ2-2; TRBD2 matches 14 bases. Germline CDR1 is PRHDT and CDR2 is FYEKMQ (reference sequence). Losses at the gene ends were 6 bases for V and 7 bases for J; bases not matched to a gene: 10. The CDR3 extends over 17 amino acids. CDR3 nucleotide sequence: TGTGCCAGCAGTCCGAAGGGGACTAGCGGGAGTAACGGGGAGCTGTTTTTT. It translates to CASSPKGTSGSNGELFF.

The chain carries TRBV7-8 and TRBJ2-1, with a weak D call TRBD2 (5 bases). The V gene's germline CDR1 is SGHVS and CDR2 FQNEAQ. The ends were cut back, 2 bases at V and 3 bases at J, with 11 bases in the middle. This CDR3 is 15 amino acids long. As DNA, the CDR3 is TGTGCCAGCAGCTTATCCGGGATGAACTACAATGAGCAGTTCTTC. Translating it yields CASSLSGMNYNEQFF.

The chain combines TRBV5-8 with TRBJ2-2; TRBD1 agrees at 10 bases. The CDR3 is made up of 15 amino acids. V trimming: 4 bases; J trimming: 4 bases; junction bases outside the gene matches: 4. Germline CDR1 reads SGHTS; CDR2 reads YDEGEE. The CDR3 here is CASSPGTGATGELFF. The CDR3 region has the DNA TGTGCCAGCAGCCCCGGGACAGGGGCCACCGGGGAGCTGTTTTTT.